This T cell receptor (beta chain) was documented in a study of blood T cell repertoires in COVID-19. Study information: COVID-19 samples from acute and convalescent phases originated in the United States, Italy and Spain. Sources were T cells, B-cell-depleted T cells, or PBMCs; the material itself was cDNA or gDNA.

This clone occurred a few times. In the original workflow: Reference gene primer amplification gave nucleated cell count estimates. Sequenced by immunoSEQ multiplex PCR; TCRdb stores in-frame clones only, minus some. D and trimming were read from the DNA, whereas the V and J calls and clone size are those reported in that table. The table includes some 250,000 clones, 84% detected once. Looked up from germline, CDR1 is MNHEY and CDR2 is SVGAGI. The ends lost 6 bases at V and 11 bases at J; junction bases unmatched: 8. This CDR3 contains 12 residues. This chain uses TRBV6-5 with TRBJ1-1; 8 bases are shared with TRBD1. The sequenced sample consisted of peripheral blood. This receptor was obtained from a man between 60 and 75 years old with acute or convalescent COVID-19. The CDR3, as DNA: TGTGCCAGCAGCCCAGGGGGCGCGGTGGCTTTCTTT. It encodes CASSPGGAVAFF.